One and the same sample provided the 29 T cell receptor beta chains below, sequenced in a study of cytomegalovirus exposure and HLA in healthy donors. Amplification used 60 Vbeta primers and 13 Jbeta primers. Clones were read by immunoSEQ multiplex PCR, and TCRdb kept only the in-frame ones, dropping some. The table includes over 150,000 clones, approximately 84% detected once. The sequencing input was PBMCs. The receptors shown here come from a woman in her 50s in good health and CMV-seropositive.

This clone was seen just once. The chain carries TRBV19 and TRBJ2-7, with 7 bases fitting TRBD1. V was pared by 5 bases and J by 0 bases, with 13 bases of the junction left unmatched. Germline V CDR1 and CDR2: LNHDA, SQIVND (reference sequence). This CDR3 region has 17 residues. The CDR3 here is CASSPGRRQGVSYEQYF. The CDR3 bases are TGTGCCAGTAGTCCAGGAAGGCGGCAGGGGGTCTCCTACGAGCAGTACTTC.

The DNA of the CDR3 is TGTGCCAGCAGTGAGCCGGGACTACCGAACAATGAGCAGTTCTTC. It yields the protein CASSEPGLPNNEQFF. The chain employs TRBV6-1 and TRBJ2-1; TRBD2 agrees at 7 bases. Per germline, CDR1 MNHNS and CDR2 SASEGT. The CDR3 extends over 15 amino acids. With V trimmed by 3 bases and J by 5 bases, 7 bases remained unmatched.

This clone was found a few times. The J gene is TRBJ2-3, the V gene TRBV6-6, with 8 bases that match TRBD2. The CDR3 runs to 16 residues. Germline V CDR1 and CDR2: MNHNY, SVGAGI (reference sequence). V lost 9 bases to trimming and J lost 9 bases; unmatched junction nucleotides: 20. The CDR3 DNA reads as TGTGCCAGTCTGGAGGGGTTCAGCGGGAGAGGAGGCACGCAGTATTTT. This sequence encodes CASLEGFSGRGGTQYF.

This clone was picked up a small number of times. The V gene is TRBV29-1, the J gene TRBJ2-3; D remains unclear. CDR1 and CDR2 (germline): SQVTM, ANQGSEA. Trimming removed 1 base at V and 2 bases at J, with 10 bases between. The CDR3 spans 14 residues. The CDR3 loop reads CSVEVYDSTDTQYF. In DNA, the CDR3 is TGCAGCGTTGAAGTCTATGATTCCACAGATACGCAGTATTTT.

The V gene is TRBV19, the J gene TRBJ1-1; TRBD1 is a possible D gene (5 bases). V was pared by 6 bases and J by 5 bases, with 16 bases between. The V gene's germline CDR1 is LNHDA and CDR2 SQIVND (reference sequence). The CDR3 consists of 14 residues. The CDR3 bases are TGTGCCAGTAGCAGCTCAGGGTCATGGACTGAAGCTTTCTTT. Translated, it gives CASSSSGSWTEAFF.

V and J are TRBV7-2 and TRBJ1-2; 11 bases match TRBD1. CDR1 is SGHTA, CDR2 FQGNSA, per germline. J lost 5 bases, V lost 3 bases, and 11 bases had no gene match. The CDR3 is 17 residues long. The CDR3: CASSFSGTGGSGYGYTF. DNA of the CDR3: TGTGCCAGCAGCTTTTCCGGGACAGGGGGGTCGGGGTATGGCTACACCTTC.

V usage is TRBV6-5 and J usage is TRBJ2-7; 9 bases match TRBD1. The trim removed 2 bases at V and 6 bases at J, leaving 5 bases unmatched. This CDR3 is built from 14 residues. CDR1 and CDR2 (germline): MNHEY, SVGAGI. The chain's CDR3 is CASSYPGTGIEQYF. The DNA for the CDR3 is TGTGCCAGCAGTTACCCCGGGACAGGGATCGAGCAGTACTTC.

This sequence joins TRBV7-9 and TRBJ2-2, with D possibly being TRBD2 (5 bases). The V end was cut by 8 bases, the J end by 0 bases, with 13 bases between. The length of the CDR3 is 15 residues. CDR1 and CDR2 (germline): SEHNR, FQNEAQ (reference sequence). For the CDR3, the DNA is TGTGCCAGCCTGAGCGGAGTGGCGAACACCGGGGAGCTGTTTTTT. Protein product: CASLSGVANTGELFF.

This clone has just a few counts. The gene calls are TRBV6-6 and TRBJ2-7, with TRBD2 matching over 11 bases. V lost 6 bases to trimming and J lost 4 bases; unmatched junction nucleotides: 5. The CDR3 is 14 amino acids. Germline V gives CDR1 MNHNY, CDR2 SVGAGI (reference sequence). The chain's CDR3 is CASRKGLAEYEQYF. In DNA, the CDR3 is TGTGCCAGCAGAAAGGGACTAGCGGAGTACGAGCAGTACTTC.

The chain joins TRBV18 to TRBJ1-1, with TRBD1 matching 7 bases. The CDR3 totals 16 residues. Germline V gene sequence: CDR1 KGHSH, CDR2 LQKENI. Trimming cost V 3 bases and J 4 bases; bases outside gene matches: 11. As DNA, the CDR3 is TGTGCCAGCTCACCTTTCGAAGACAGGGAAGCCACTGAAGCTTTCTTT. It yields the protein CASSPFEDREATEAFF.

The chain couples TRBV10-3 to TRBJ2-1, with a tentative D call TRBD2 (6 bases). Germline CDR1 ENHRY, CDR2 SYGVKD. This CDR3 spans 13 amino acids. V lost 4 bases to trimming and J lost 8 bases, with 12 bases between them. CDR3: CAISASPGDEQFF. The CDR3 DNA follows: TGTGCCATCAGTGCCAGTCCGGGGGATGAGCAGTTCTTC.

The chain combines TRBV18 with TRBJ1-2, with D tentatively TRBD1 (5 bases). This CDR3 region has 14 residues. Trimming took 0 bases from V and 7 from J, leaving 12 bases between them. From germline, CDR1 is KGHSH and CDR2 LQKENI. CDR3 in DNA: TGTGCCAGCTCACCACCGGGGGGTGAGGGTGGCTACACCTTC. As protein: CASSPPGGEGGYTF.

V is TRBV7-2 and J is TRBJ2-1; 8 bases match TRBD2. The J segment lost 0 bases and the V segment lost 4 bases, leaving 11 bases of the junction unmatched. Germline V gives CDR1 SGHTA, CDR2 FQGNSA. The CDR3 contains 18 residues. CDR3: CASSYFANSGASYNEQFF. CDR3 coding DNA: TGTGCCAGCAGCTATTTCGCAAATAGCGGGGCCTCCTACAATGAGCAGTTCTTC. The full variable domain, its missing parts supplied by reference TRBV7-2 and TRBJ2-1, is GAGVSQSPSNKVTEKGKDVELRCDPISGHTALYWYRQSLGQGLEFLIYFQGNSAPDKSGLPSDRFSAERTGGSVSTLTIQRTQQEDSAVYLCASSYFANSGASYNEQFFGPGTRLTVL.

The V call is TRBV7-2, the J call TRBJ1-3, with TRBD1 as a possible D gene (6 bases). The V gene's germline CDR1 is SGHTA and CDR2 FQGNSA. The V and J ends lost 2 bases and 0 bases respectively, with 17 bases between them. The CDR3 has 18 residues. In nucleotides, the CDR3 is TGTGCCAGCAGCTTAATGTTGGGGTACAGGGACTCTGGAAACACCATATATTTT. Protein product: CASSLMLGYRDSGNTIYF.

The rearrangement links TRBV5-1 to TRBJ2-2, with 11 bases matching TRBD2. The ends lost 4 bases at V and 4 bases at J; junction bases unmatched: 3. This CDR3 spans 15 amino acids. Per germline, CDR1 SGHRS and CDR2 YFSETQ. Here the CDR3 reads CASSVTSGGTGELFF. CDR3 bases: TGCGCCAGCAGCGTTACTAGCGGGGGCACCGGGGAGCTGTTTTTT.

CDR3 residues: CASSLARLAGGLTYNEQFF. CDR3 DNA sequence: TGTGCCAGCAGCTTAGCGAGACTAGCGGGAGGCTTGACCTACAATGAGCAGTTCTTC. This chain uses TRBV7-9 with TRBJ2-1; 13 nucleotides align to TRBD2. CDR1 is SEHNR and CDR2 is FQNEAQ in the germline V gene (reference sequence). This CDR3 is 19 amino acids long. Unmatched junction bases numbered 7, after V lost 0 bases and J lost 2 bases.

This rearrangement joins TRBV7-9 to TRBJ2-3, with D unresolved. Per the germline V gene, CDR1 is SEHNR and CDR2 is FQNEAQ (reference sequence). The length of the CDR3 is 12 residues. Trimming shortened V by 5 bases and J by 9 bases, and 12 bases separated the two germline ends. CDR3 residues: CASSPQRITQYF. CDR3 nucleotides: TGTGCCAGCAGCCCTCAGCGAATCACGCAGTATTTT.

J is TRBJ2-7 and V is TRBV19, with 9 bases matching TRBD2. Unmatched junction bases numbered 9, after V lost 4 bases and J lost 2 bases. The germline gives CDR1 LNHDA, CDR2 SQIVND (reference sequence). This CDR3 spans 16 amino acids. Written as DNA, the CDR3 is TGTGCCAGTAGTAGGTACCAAGCGGGAGGCACCTACGAGCAGTACTTC. This sequence encodes CASSRYQAGGTYEQYF.

This chain connects TRBV5-4 to TRBJ2-2; weak D call: TRBD2 (7 bases). The CDR3 sequence is 16 residues long. Per the germline V gene, CDR1 is SGHNT and CDR2 is YYREEE (reference sequence). The V gene lost 7 bases and the J gene lost 0 bases, with 16 bases spanning the gap. The CDR3: CASSTEGGPNTGELFF. In DNA form, the CDR3 reads TGTGCCAGCTCCACCGAGGGGGGGCCGAACACCGGGGAGCTGTTTTTT.

This clone appeared a few times. The V gene is TRBV27, the J gene TRBJ2-1; TRBD2 is a possible D gene (5 bases). CDR1 and CDR2 (germline): MNHEY, SMNVEV (reference sequence). The germline V and J ends were trimmed by 0 bases and 8 bases, with 17 bases remaining between them. This CDR3 is built from 16 residues. CDR3 bases: TGTGCCAGCAGTTTATCGTCTAGCTTTCTGATGGATGAGCAGTTCTTC. It codes for CASSLSSSFLMDEQFF.

This clone was detected a few times. V is TRBV27 and J is TRBJ2-3; 9 nucleotides agree with TRBD2. Trimming at V came to 4 bases and at J to 6 bases, leaving 8 bases not matched to a gene. This CDR3 is 15 amino acids long. Per germline, CDR1 MNHEY and CDR2 SMNVEV (reference sequence). The DNA for the CDR3 is TGTGCCAGCAGTTCGGTAGCGGGGGCTTTTGATACGCAGTATTTT. Translating gives CASSSVAGAFDTQYF.

This clone showed up just a few times. The chain has TRBV30 and TRBJ1-4; 9 bases fit TRBD1. The CDR3 has 14 residues. V shed 5 bases, J shed 5 bases, and the junction held 6 bases outside the gene matches. The germline gives CDR1 GTSNPN, CDR2 SVGIG (reference sequence). In DNA form, the CDR3 reads TGTGCCTGGGGATGGACAGGGGTGAATGAAAAACTGTTTTTT. Amino acid sequence: CAWGWTGVNEKLFF. The full variable domain, in which reference TRBV30 and TRBJ1-4 provide the parts outside the CDR3, is SQTIHQWPATLVQPVGSPLSLECTVEGTSNPNLYWYRQAAGRGLQLLFYSVGIGQISSEVPQNLSASRPQDRQFILSSKKLLLSDSGFYLCAWGWTGVNEKLFFGSGTQLSVL.

The sample holds one count of this clone. This chain connects TRBV5-8 to TRBJ2-7; D is unresolved. Looked up from germline, CDR1 is SGHTS and CDR2 is YDEGEE. V dropped 1 base and J dropped 4 bases, with 6 bases sitting between them. The CDR3 sequence is 12 residues long. The CDR3 is CASSLSEYEQYF. CDR3 in DNA: TGTGCCAGCAGCTTGTCAGAATACGAGCAGTACTTC.

The genes are TRBV18 and TRBJ2-5; D perhaps matches TRBD1 (5 bases). Trimming left V 1 base short and J 2 bases short, with 11 bases between. The CDR3 covers 15 residues. Germline values: CDR1 KGHSH, CDR2 LQKENI. CDR3 sequence reads: CASSPRGATQETQYF. In DNA, the CDR3 is TGTGCCAGCTCACCACGTGGGGCCACTCAAGAGACCCAGTACTTC.

The gene calls are TRBV28 and TRBJ2-5; 11 bases are a match to TRBD1. The J call may be wrong; the DNA end is better matched by TRBJ2-7. The length of the CDR3 is 15 residues. Germline-derived CDR1 and CDR2 are MDHEN and SYDVKM. CDR3 nucleotide sequence: TGTGCCAGTCGTTATGGGGGACAGGGGGCCTACGAGCAGTACTTC. This encodes CASRYGGQGAYEQYF.

This clone came up a few times. This chain uses TRBV19 with TRBJ1-1; D remains unclear. The CDR3 contains 13 residues. Deletions cut 1 base from V and 6 bases from J, with 9 bases between. CDR1 and CDR2 from the germline V gene are LNHDA and SQIVND (reference sequence). Written as DNA, the CDR3 is TGTGCCAGTAGTATAGGTACAGTACCTGAAGCTTTCTTT. Translating gives CASSIGTVPEAFF.

This chain uses TRBV6-6 with TRBJ1-1, with TRBD1 as a possible D gene (6 bases). Trimming cost V 0 bases and J 1 base, with 12 bases left between them. The CDR3 consists of 16 residues. In germline, CDR1 is MNHNY, CDR2 SVGAGI (reference sequence). CDR3 region: CASSYSGALRNTEAFF. As DNA, the CDR3 is TGTGCCAGCAGTTACTCGGGGGCTTTACGGAACACTGAAGCTTTCTTT.

The chain employs TRBV10-3 and TRBJ1-2; D might be TRBD1 (5 bases). CDR3 size: 11 residues. V lost 10 bases, J lost 8 bases, and 14 bases lay in between. In germline, CDR1 is ENHRY, CDR2 SYGVKD. CDR3 sequence reads: CATAEGRGYTF. For the CDR3, the DNA is TGTGCCACCGCGGAGGGGAGAGGCTACACCTTC.

This clone came up many times. V gene TRBV4-1 combines with J gene TRBJ2-2; no definite D call. V was cut by 0 bases and J by 2 bases, with 13 bases left in between. Germline V gives CDR1 MGHRA, CDR2 YSYEKL. The CDR3 spans 17 residues. This CDR3 is CASSQDFRLTNTGELFF. The CDR3 DNA sequence: TGCGCCAGCAGCCAAGACTTTCGCCTTACTAACACCGGGGAGCTGTTTTTT.